Each of the 20 T cell receptor beta chains below was sequenced from the same sample in a study of blood T cell repertoires in COVID-19. Measured with immunoSEQ multiplex PCR; TCRdb has only the in-frame clones, and not every one. The table includes about 80,000 clones, over 70% detected once. Source material: peripheral blood. All receptors come from a human donor in a cohort sampled during active COVID-19.

This clone has a handful of counts. The gene calls are TRBV6-5 and TRBJ2-1, with D possibly matching TRBD1 (6 bases). CDR3 length equals 14 residues. CDR1 is MNHEY and CDR2 is SVGAGI in the germline V gene. V was cut by 3 bases and J by 7 bases, with 13 bases left in between. The CDR3 coding sequence is TGTGCCAGCAGTTATCGGGGACATTATAATGAGCAGTTCTTC. It specifies CASSYRGHYNEQFF.

V and J are TRBV6-5 and TRBJ1-5; no reliable D call. From germline, CDR1 is MNHEY and CDR2 SVGAGI. This CDR3 contains 15 residues. Deletions cut 6 bases from V and 0 bases from J, with 12 bases between. This CDR3 is CASRPDFFSNQPQHF. The DNA for the CDR3 is TGTGCCAGCAGGCCAGATTTCTTTAGCAATCAGCCCCAGCATTTT.

The gene calls are TRBV7-6 and TRBJ2-3, with D possibly matching TRBD2 (7 bases). This CDR3 has 18 amino acids. Germline CDR1 SGHVS, CDR2 FNYEAQ. Trimming removed 1 base from V and 0 bases from J, with 17 bases in between. The CDR3 DNA is TGTGCCAGCAGCTTAGAGTTAATAGGGGGGGAAAGCACAGATACGCAGTATTTT. It encodes CASSLELIGGESTDTQYF.

Turning to this clone: Other DNA sequences in this sample translate to the same CDR3. The chain carries TRBV18 and TRBJ2-7, with TRBD1 as a possible D gene (6 bases). Per germline, CDR1 KGHSH and CDR2 LQKENI. This CDR3 is built from 14 residues. Trimming left V 5 bases short and J 2 bases short, with 13 bases between. The CDR3 DNA reads TGTGCCAGCTCATCTCGTCAGGGGACCTACGAGCAGTACGTC. The encoded protein is CASSSRQGTYEQYV.

V usage is TRBV28 and J usage is TRBJ1-1, with D possibly matching TRBD1 (6 bases). The CDR3 spans 13 residues. Germline V lookup: CDR1 MDHEN, CDR2 SYDVKM. V was shortened by 11 bases and J by 1 base, with 14 bases between the two germline ends. CDR3 nucleotide sequence: TGTGCCGGAAGAAACAGGGAGAACACTGAAGCTTTCTTT. It codes for CAGRNRENTEAFF.

The chain has TRBV29-1 and TRBJ2-7; 12 nucleotides agree with TRBD1. V dropped 6 bases and J dropped 4; count of bases not matched to a gene: 7. The CDR3 covers 14 residues. The germline V gene has CDR1 SQVTM and CDR2 ANQGSEA. The CDR3 here is CSVPGTGGEYEQYF. The CDR3 DNA sequence: TGCAGCGTCCCCGGGACAGGGGGCGAGTACGAGCAGTACTTC.

The genes are TRBV7-2 and TRBJ1-2, with 11 bases matching TRBD1. The CDR3 has 14 residues. Germline V gene lookup returns CDR1 SGHTA and CDR2 FQGNSA. With V trimmed by 5 bases and J by 6 bases, 5 bases remained unmatched. The CDR3: CASSPDRGPDGYTF. In DNA form, the CDR3 reads TGTGCCAGCAGCCCGGACAGGGGGCCGGATGGCTACACCTTC.

The chain has TRBV2 and TRBJ2-5; D is perhaps TRBD2 (5 bases). V gave up 5 bases and J gave up 2 bases, with 9 bases separating them. The germline V gene has CDR1 SNHLY and CDR2 FYNNEI. CDR3 length: 13 amino acids. CDR3 DNA sequence: TGTGCCAGCAGTTTCCGAGGGCAAGAGACCCAGTACTTC. It translates to CASSFRGQETQYF.

The V and J genes are TRBV7-3 and TRBJ1-6; D is possibly TRBD1 (5 bases). Trimming shortened V by 1 base and J by 10 bases, and 14 bases separated the two germline ends. The CDR3 has 15 residues. The V gene's germline CDR1 is SGHTA and CDR2 FQGTGA. The CDR3 protein is CASSLMQGGGSPLHF. DNA for the CDR3: TGTGCCAGCAGCTTAATGCAGGGAGGCGGCTCACCCCTCCACTTT.

There are many counts of this clone. The rearrangement links TRBV5-1 to TRBJ1-2; TRBD1 matches at 8 bases. V lost 0 bases to trimming and J lost 4 bases; unmatched junction nucleotides: 8. This CDR3 region has 16 residues. Per the germline V gene, CDR1 is SGHRS and CDR2 is YFSETQ. The CDR3 sequence is CASSLGTGPASYGYTF. The DNA of the CDR3 is TGCGCCAGCAGCTTGGGGACAGGGCCCGCGTCCTATGGCTACACCTTC.

This clone has a handful of counts. The identical CDR3 is also encoded by other nucleotide sequences in the sample. The chain links TRBV7-6 to TRBJ2-3; weak D call: TRBD1 (7 bases). In germline, CDR1 is SGHVS, CDR2 FNYEAQ. Trimming pared 5 bases from V and 3 bases from J, leaving 15 bases between. The CDR3 covers 15 residues. This chain's CDR3 is CASSLRQGGTDTQYF. CDR3 bases: TGTGCCAGCAGCCTAAGACAGGGAGGAACAGATACGCAGTATTTT.

This clone was counted between two and nine times. The chain has TRBV27 and TRBJ2-1; 11 nucleotides match TRBD2. Germline lookup yields CDR1 MNHEY and CDR2 SMNVEV (reference sequence). The V segment lost 4 bases and the J segment 5 bases; nucleotides outside the gene matches: 10. There are 17 residues in the CDR3. The CDR3 nucleotides read TGTGCCAGCAGTTCCTACGGACTAGCGGGCGCGAACAATGAGCAGTTCTTC. Translated, it gives CASSSYGLAGANNEQFF.

The rearrangement uses TRBV7-9 and TRBJ2-3, with D uncertain. CDR3 length equals 12 residues. Trimming left V 5 bases short and J 2 bases short, with 5 bases between. Germline values: CDR1 SEHNR, CDR2 FQNEAQ (reference sequence). The CDR3 coding sequence is TGTGCCAGCAGCCCAGACACAGATACGCAGTATTTT. It codes for CASSPDTDTQYF.

This clone was counted only a few times. One end of the junction varies from germline; a read error may be responsible. The chain links TRBV6-1 to TRBJ1-1; D not resolved. CDR3 length equals 10 residues. CDR1 and CDR2 (germline): MNHNS, SASEGT. The CDR3 coding sequence is TGTGCCAGCAGTGAAGGCACTCTGTCTTTT. Protein: CASSEGTLSF.

The chain recombines TRBV29-1 with TRBJ2-4; 10 positions match TRBD1. J was trimmed by 5 bases and V by 6 bases; bases with no gene match: 7. Germline V lookup: CDR1 SQVTM, CDR2 ANQGSEA. The CDR3 extends over 14 amino acids. CDR3 nucleotides: TGCAGCGTGGCCCCCGGGACAGGGGAAAACATTCAGTACTTC. This codes for CSVAPGTGENIQYF.

This clone was found once. The J gene is TRBJ1-6, the V gene TRBV5-6; no clear D. The CDR3 sequence is 15 residues long. Germline lookup yields CDR1 SGHDT and CDR2 YYEEEE. V lost 4 bases and J 8 bases, leaving 16 bases between the germline ends. CDR3 amino acids: CASSLEITEDSPLHF. CDR3 nucleotide sequence: TGTGCCAGCAGCCTCGAGATTACCGAGGATTCACCCCTCCACTTT. The full variable domain, completed using reference TRBV5-6 and TRBJ1-6, is DAGVTQSPTHLIKTRGQQVTLRCSPKSGHDTVSWYQQALGQGPQFIFQYYEEEERQRGNFPDRFSGHQFPNYSSELNVNALLLGDSALYLCASSLEITEDSPLHFGNGTRLTVT.

The V and J genes are TRBV7-8 and TRBJ1-6; D might be TRBD1 (5 bases). The CDR3 spans 16 residues. Germline-derived CDR1 and CDR2 are SGHVS and FQNEAQ. V dropped 4 bases and J dropped 7 bases, with 17 bases sitting between them. The CDR3 DNA reads TGTGCCAGCAGCTATCCCCACGGGCAGGGAAATTCACCCCTCCACTTT. This encodes CASSYPHGQGNSPLHF.

This clone was recorded once. The genes are TRBV3-1 (or the pseudogene TRBV3-2) and TRBJ2-1; TRBD1 matches at 9 bases. This CDR3 has 18 amino acids. Germline-derived CDR1 and CDR2 are LGHDT and YNNKEL (reference sequence). With V trimmed by 4 bases and J by 4 bases, 14 bases remained unmatched. For the CDR3, the DNA is TGTGCCAGCAGCCGCTCCATATCGGGGACAGGGCGTTACAATGAGCAGTTCTTC. Amino acid sequence: CASSRSISGTGRYNEQFF.

V gene TRBV6-4 combines with J gene TRBJ2-5; no definite D call. The CDR3 is 12 amino acids. Trimming removed 3 bases at V and 3 bases at J, with 5 bases between. Germline loops: CDR1 MRHNA, CDR2 SNTAGT. The CDR3 spells CASSEQKETQYF. The CDR3 DNA is TGTGCCAGCAGTGAACAGAAAGAGACCCAGTACTTC.

This clone was seen once. The genes are TRBV5-4 and TRBJ1-2; D is possibly TRBD1 (5 bases). The CDR3 is 16 residues long. Trimming took 0 bases from V and 7 from J, leaving 19 bases between them. Germline V gives CDR1 SGHNT, CDR2 YYREEE (reference sequence). The CDR3 nucleotides are TGTGCCAGCAGCTTGGACAGGACAACCTCTTCTGGTGGCTACACCTTC. As protein: CASSLDRTTSSGGYTF.